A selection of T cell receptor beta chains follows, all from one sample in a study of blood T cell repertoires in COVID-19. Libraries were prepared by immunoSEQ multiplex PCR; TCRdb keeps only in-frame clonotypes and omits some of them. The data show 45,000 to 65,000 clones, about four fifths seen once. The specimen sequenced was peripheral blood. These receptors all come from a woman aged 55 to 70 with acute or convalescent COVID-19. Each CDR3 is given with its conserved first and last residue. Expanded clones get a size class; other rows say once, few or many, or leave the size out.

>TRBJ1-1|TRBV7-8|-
CASSLDAGLNTEAFF
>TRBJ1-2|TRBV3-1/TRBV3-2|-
CASSTRVPTGGYGYTF
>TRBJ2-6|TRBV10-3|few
CAISPSGGSGANVLTF
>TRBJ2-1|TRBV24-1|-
CATSDFTGDGDNEQFF
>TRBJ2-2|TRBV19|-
CASRGIWAGELFF
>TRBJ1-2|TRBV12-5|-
CASGLSSGGAYGYTF
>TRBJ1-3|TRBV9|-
CASSSRARDSSGNTIYF
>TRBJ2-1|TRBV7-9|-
CASSLAGPLPYNEQFF
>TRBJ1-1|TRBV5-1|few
CASSPQDPGNTEAFF
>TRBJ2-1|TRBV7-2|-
CASSLGQPRSPYNEQFF
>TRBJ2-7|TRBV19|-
CASSPNGEAYEQYF
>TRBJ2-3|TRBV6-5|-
CASRRTSGRIDTQYF